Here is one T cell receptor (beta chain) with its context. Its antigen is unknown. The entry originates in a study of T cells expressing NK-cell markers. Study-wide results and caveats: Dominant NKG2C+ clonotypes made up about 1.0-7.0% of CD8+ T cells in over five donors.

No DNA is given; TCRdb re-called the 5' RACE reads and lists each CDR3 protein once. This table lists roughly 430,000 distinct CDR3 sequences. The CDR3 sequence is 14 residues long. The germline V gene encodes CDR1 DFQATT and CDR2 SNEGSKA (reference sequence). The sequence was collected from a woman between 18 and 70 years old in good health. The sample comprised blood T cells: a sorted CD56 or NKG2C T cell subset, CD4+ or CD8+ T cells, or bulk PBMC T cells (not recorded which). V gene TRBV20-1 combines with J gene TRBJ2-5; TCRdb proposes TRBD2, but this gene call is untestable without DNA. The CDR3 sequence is CSASKRGAQETQYF.